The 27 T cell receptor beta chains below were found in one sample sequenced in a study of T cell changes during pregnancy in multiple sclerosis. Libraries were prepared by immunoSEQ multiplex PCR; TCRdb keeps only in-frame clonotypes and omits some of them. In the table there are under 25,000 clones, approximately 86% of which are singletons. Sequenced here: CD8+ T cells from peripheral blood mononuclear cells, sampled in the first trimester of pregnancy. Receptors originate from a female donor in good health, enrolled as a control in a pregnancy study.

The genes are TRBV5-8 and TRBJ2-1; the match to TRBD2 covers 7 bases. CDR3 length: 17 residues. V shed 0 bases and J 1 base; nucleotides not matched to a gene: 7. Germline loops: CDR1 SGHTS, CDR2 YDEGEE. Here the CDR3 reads CASSLEGGRGSYNEQFF. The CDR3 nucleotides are TGTGCCAGCAGCTTGGAAGGCGGGAGAGGGTCCTACAATGAGCAGTTCTTC.

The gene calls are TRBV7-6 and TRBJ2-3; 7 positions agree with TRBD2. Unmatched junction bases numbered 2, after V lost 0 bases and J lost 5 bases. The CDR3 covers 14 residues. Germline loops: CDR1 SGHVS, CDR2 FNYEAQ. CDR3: CASSLAGGRDTQYF. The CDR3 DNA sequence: TGTGCCAGCAGCTTAGCGGGAGGGCGAGATACGCAGTATTTT.

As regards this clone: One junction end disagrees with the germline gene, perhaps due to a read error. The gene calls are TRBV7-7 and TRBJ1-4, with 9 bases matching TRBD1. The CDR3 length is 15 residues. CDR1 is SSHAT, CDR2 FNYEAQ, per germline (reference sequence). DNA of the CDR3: TGTGCTAGCAGCGCCGGGACAGGGTTTCAGGAAAAACTGTTTTTT. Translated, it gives CASSAGTGFQEKLFF.

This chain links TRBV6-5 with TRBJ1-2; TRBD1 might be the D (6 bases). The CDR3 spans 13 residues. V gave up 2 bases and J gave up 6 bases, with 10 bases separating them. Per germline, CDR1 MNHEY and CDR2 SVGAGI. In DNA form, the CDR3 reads TGTGCCAGCAGTTACGCAACAGGGAATGGCTACACCTTC. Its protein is CASSYATGNGYTF.

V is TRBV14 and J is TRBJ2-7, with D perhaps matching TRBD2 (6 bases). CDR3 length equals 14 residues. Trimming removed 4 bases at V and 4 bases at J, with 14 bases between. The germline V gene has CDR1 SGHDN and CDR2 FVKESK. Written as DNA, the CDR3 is TGTGCCAGCAGCCCAGGAGGGATGAGTTACGAGCAGTACTTC. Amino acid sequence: CASSPGGMSYEQYF.

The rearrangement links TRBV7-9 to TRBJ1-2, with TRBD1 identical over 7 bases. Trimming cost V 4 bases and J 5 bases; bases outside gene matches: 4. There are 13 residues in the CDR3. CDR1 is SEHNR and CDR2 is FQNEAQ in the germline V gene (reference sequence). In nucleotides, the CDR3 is TGTGCCAGCAGCTCCGGGGACAGATATGGCTACACCTTC. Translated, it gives CASSSGDRYGYTF. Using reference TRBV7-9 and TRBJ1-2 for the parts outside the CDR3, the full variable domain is DTGVSQNPRHKITKRGQNVTFRCDPISEHNRLYWYRQTLGQGPEFLTYFQNEAQLEKSRLLSDRFSAERPKGSFSTLEIQRTEQGDSAMYLCASSSGDRYGYTFGSGTRLTVV.

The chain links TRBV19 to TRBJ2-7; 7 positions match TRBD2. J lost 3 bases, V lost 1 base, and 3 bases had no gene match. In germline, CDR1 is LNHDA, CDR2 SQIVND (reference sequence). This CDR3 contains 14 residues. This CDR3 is CASSIGRGSYEQYF. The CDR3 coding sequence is TGTGCCAGTAGTATAGGTCGCGGGAGCTACGAGCAGTACTTC. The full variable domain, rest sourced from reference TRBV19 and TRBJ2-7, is DGGITQSPKYLFRKEGQNVTLSCEQNLNHDAMYWYRQDPGQGLRLIYYSQIVNDFQKGDIAEGYSVSREKKESFPLTVTSAQKNPTAFYLCASSIGRGSYEQYFGPGTRLTVT.

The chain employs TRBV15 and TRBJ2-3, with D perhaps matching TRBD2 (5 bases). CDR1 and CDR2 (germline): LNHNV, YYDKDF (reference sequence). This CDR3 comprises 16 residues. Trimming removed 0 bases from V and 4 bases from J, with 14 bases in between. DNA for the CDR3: TGTGCCACCAGCAGAGACGGGGTGAGAGGCCCAGATACGCAGTATTTT. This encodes CATSRDGVRGPDTQYF.

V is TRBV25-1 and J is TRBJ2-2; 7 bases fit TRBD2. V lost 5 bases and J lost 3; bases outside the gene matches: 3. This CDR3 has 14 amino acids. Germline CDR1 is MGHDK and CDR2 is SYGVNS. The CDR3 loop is CASSREEDTGELFF. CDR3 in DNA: TGTGCCAGCAGTCGGGAGGAAGACACCGGGGAGCTGTTTTTT.

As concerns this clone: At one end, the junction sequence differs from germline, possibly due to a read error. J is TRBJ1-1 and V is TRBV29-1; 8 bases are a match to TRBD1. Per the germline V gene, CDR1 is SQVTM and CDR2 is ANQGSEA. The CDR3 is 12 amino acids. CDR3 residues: CSVAYQGADAFF. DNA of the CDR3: TGCAGCGTTGCCTATCAGGGGGCTGACGCTTTCTTT.

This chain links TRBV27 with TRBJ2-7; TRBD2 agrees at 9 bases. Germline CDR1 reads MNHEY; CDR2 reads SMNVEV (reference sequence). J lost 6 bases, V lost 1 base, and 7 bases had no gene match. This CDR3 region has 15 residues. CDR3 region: CASSLWVAGAFEQYF. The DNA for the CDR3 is TGTGCCAGCAGTTTATGGGTAGCGGGGGCGTTCGAGCAGTACTTC.

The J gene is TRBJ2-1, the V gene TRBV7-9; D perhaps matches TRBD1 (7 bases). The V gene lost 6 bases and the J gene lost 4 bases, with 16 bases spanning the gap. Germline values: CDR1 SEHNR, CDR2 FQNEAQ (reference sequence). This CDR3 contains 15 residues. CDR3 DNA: TGTGCCAGCAGTGGGGCGGGACAGTCGTACAATGAGCAGTTCTTC. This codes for CASSGAGQSYNEQFF.

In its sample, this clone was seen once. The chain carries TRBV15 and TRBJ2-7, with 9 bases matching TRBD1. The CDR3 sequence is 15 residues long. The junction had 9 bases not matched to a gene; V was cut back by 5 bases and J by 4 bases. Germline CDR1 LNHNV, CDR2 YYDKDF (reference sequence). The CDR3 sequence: CATSGTGLEIYEQYF. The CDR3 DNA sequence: TGTGCCACCAGCGGGACAGGGCTTGAGATATACGAGCAGTACTTC.

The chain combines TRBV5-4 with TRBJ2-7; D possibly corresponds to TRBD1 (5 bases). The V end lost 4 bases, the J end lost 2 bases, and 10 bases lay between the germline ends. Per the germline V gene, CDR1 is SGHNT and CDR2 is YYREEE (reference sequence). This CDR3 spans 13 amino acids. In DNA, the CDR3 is TGTGCCAGCAGCCCCGACAGACCCTACGAGCAGTACTTC. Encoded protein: CASSPDRPYEQYF.

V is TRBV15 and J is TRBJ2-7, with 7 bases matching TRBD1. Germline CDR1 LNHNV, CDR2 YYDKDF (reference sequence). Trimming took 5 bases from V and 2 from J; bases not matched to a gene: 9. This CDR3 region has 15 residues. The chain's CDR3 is CATSPRTGQAYEQYF. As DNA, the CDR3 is TGTGCCACCAGCCCCCGGACAGGCCAGGCCTACGAGCAGTACTTC. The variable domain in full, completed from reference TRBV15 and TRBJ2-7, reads DAMVIQNPRYQVTQFGKPVTLSCSQTLNHNVMYWYQQKSSQAPKLLFHYYDKDFNNEADTPDNFQSRRPNTSFCFLDIRSPGLGDTAMYLCATSPRTGQAYEQYFGPGTRLTVT.

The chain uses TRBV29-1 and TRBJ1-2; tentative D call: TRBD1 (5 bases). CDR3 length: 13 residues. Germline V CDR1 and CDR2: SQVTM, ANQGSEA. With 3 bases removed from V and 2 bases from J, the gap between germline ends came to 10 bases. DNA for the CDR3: TGCAGCGTTGACAGGGAGGCCAACTATGGCTACACCTTC. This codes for CSVDREANYGYTF.

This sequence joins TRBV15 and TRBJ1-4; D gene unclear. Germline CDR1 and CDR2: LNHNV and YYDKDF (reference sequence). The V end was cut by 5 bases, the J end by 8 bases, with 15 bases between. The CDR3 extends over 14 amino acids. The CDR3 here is CATSAGPGREKLFF. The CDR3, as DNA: TGTGCCACCAGCGCGGGTCCGGGGAGGGAAAAACTGTTTTTT. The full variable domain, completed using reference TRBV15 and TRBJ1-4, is DAMVIQNPRYQVTQFGKPVTLSCSQTLNHNVMYWYQQKSSQAPKLLFHYYDKDFNNEADTPDNFQSRRPNTSFCFLDIRSPGLGDTAMYLCATSAGPGREKLFFGSGTQLSVL.

CDR3 in DNA: TGTGCCAGCAGCTTACCCAGCGCGAACACCGGGGAGCTGTTTTTT. This encodes CASSLPSANTGELFF. This chain uses TRBV13 with TRBJ2-2; the D is unclear. The CDR3 totals 15 residues. Trimming took off 2 bases at V and 0 bases at J, with 7 bases between the two ends. Germline V CDR1 and CDR2: PRHDT, FYEKMQ (reference sequence).

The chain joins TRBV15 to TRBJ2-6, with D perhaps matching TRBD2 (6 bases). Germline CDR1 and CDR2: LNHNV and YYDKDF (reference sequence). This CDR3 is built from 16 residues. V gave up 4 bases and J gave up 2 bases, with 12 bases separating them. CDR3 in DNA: TGTGCCACCAGCACTAAGGAGGGTACTGGGGCCAACGTCCTGACTTTC. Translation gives CATSTKEGTGANVLTF.

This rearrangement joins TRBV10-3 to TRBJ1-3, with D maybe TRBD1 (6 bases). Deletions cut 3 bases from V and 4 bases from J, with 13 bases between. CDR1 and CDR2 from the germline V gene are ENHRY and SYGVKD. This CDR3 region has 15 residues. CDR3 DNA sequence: TGTGCCATCAGTGAACAGGGCGTTTTGGGAAACACCATATATTTT. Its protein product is CAISEQGVLGNTIYF.

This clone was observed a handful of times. For the CDR3, the DNA is TGTGCCAGCAGCTTCCATAGACAGGTACCTTCCGACGAGCAGTACTTC. Protein sequence: CASSFHRQVPSDEQYF. V usage is TRBV11-2 and J usage is TRBJ2-7, with D perhaps matching TRBD1 (6 bases). Deletions cut 3 bases from V and 5 bases from J, with 20 bases between. CDR1 is SGHAT and CDR2 is FQNNGV in the germline V gene. This CDR3 comprises 16 residues.

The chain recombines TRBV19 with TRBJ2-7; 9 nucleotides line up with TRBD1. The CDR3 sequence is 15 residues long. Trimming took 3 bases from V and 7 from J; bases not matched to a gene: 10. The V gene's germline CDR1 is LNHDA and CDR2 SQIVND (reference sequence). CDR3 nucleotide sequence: TGTGCCAGTAGTATTTCCGGGACAGGGTCCTTTGAGCAGTACTTC. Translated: CASSISGTGSFEQYF. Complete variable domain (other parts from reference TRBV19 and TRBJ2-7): DGGITQSPKYLFRKEGQNVTLSCEQNLNHDAMYWYRQDPGQGLRLIYYSQIVNDFQKGDIAEGYSVSREKKESFPLTVTSAQKNPTAFYLCASSISGTGSFEQYFGPGTRLTVT.

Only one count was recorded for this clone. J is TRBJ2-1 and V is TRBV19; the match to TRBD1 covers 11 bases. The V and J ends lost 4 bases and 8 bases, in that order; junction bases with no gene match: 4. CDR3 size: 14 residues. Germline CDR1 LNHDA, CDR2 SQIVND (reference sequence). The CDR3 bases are TGTGCCAGTAGTAGGACAGGGGGCTTTGATGAGCAGTTCTTC. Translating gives CASSRTGGFDEQFF.

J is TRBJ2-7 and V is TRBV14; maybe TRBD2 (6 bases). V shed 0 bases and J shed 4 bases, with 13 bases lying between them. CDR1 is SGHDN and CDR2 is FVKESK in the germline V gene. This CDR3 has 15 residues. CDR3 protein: CASSQDLGGSYEQYF. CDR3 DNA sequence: TGTGCCAGCAGCCAAGATCTTGGGGGGAGTTACGAGCAGTACTTC.

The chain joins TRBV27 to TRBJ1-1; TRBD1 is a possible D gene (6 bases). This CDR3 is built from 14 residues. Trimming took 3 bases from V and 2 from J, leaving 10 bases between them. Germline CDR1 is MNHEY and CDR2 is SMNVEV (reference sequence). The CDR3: CASSLLGANTEAFF. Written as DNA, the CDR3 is TGTGCCAGCAGTTTGTTGGGGGCTAACACTGAAGCTTTCTTT.

The DNA of the CDR3 is TGCGCCAGCAGCCAATTTAGCGGGGCCGGGGAGCTGTTTTTT. It is translated as CASSQFSGAGELFF. The V gene is TRBV4-3, the J gene TRBJ2-2, with TRBD2 identical over 8 bases. This CDR3 has 14 amino acids. V was pared by 2 bases and J by 6 bases, with 2 bases of the junction left unmatched. Germline CDR1 LGHNA, CDR2 YSLEER.

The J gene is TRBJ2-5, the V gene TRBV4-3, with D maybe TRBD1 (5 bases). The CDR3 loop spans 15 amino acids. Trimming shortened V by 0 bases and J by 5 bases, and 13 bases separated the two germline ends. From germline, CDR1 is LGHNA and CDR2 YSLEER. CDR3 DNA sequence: TGCGCCAGCAGCCAAGAAGCAGGGCTCCGCGAGACCCAGTACTTC. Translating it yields CASSQEAGLRETQYF.